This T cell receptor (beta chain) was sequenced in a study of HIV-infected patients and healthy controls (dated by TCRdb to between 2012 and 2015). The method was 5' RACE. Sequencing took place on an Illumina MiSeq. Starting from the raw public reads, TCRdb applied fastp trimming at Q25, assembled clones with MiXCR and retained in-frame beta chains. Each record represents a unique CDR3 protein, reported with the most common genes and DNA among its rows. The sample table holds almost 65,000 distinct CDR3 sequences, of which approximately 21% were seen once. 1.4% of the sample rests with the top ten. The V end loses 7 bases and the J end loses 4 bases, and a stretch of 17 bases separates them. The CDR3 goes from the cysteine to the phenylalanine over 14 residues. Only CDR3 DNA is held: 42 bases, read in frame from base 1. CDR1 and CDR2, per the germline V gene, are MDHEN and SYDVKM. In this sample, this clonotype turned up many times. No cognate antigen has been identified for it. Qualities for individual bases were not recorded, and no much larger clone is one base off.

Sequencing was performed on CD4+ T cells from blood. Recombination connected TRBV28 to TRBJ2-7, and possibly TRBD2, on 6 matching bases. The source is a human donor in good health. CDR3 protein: CASKAREWGYEQYF. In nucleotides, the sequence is TGTGCCAGCAAAGCACGGGAGTGGGGATACGAGCAGTACTTC.